The subject of this entry is one T cell receptor beta chain. Its specificity is not known. Mouse gene names and germline throughout. The CDR3 is cut off 1 residue early in the read; its end comes from the germline J gene. This sample is part of a study of tissue T cells after allogeneic stem cell transplantation. Time point meaning: mouse harvest day 14 after allogeneic transplant. Tail vein injection delivered 10^7 T-cell-depleted bone marrow cells and 10^6 splenic CD5+ T cells. Mice had MHC-mismatched B6 into BALB/c GVHD, sampled day 7 or 14. CDR1 GFQATS and CDR2 STVNSAI come from the germline V gene. V shed 3 bases, J shed 6 bases, and the junction held 6 bases outside the gene matches. The CDR3 runs 13 residues. Assay used: immunoSEQ multiplex PCR; TCRdb lists only in-frame clones, some missing. Here the sample spans several thousand clones, approximately 45% being singletons. Points from the study as a whole: Tissue-detected TCR repertoire was only partly captured by blood and spleen T cells. This small cohort was clinically heterogeneous, and sampling depth was a limitation. Shared clones across patients were few; motif clustering revealed tissue-specific shared signatures.

This clonotype originated in a female BALB/c mouse given C57BL/6 T cells with graft-versus-host disease after an allogeneic hematopoietic cell transplant. The V call is TRBV20, the J call TRBJ2-7, with 9 nucleotides matching TRBD2. Sequencing was carried out using lymph node tissue. CDR3 region: CGARDWGRSEQYF. The part of the CDR3 DNA that was read is TGTGGTGCTAGAGACTGGGGGCGCAGTGAACAGTAC.